This is a list of T cell receptor beta chains from one sample in a study of shared T cell receptors in the human thymus. TCRdb's copy holds only in-frame clones and misses some; the assay was immunoSEQ multiplex PCR. Here the sample spans 600,000 or so clones, about 90% being singletons. The sample was also reused in another study, on human thymus T cells.

The sequenced sample consisted of thymocytes. Source of these receptors: a boy younger than two with a congenital heart defect. CDR3s include the opening cysteine and the closing phenylalanine or tryptophan. The order of the fields is D gene, J gene, clone size, V gene, CDR3 protein, CDR3 DNA. D genes are given only for firm matches. Rows may omit the clone size; those that give it use once, few, many or a size class.

TRBD1,TRBJ1-1,NA,TRBV27,CASSSSSQQGNSDTEAFF,TGTGCCAGCAGTTCTAGCTCCCAACAGGGGAATAGTGACACTGAAGCTTTCTTT
NA,TRBJ2-2,once,TRBV28,CASSRPGTENTGELFF,TGTGCCAGCAGCCGACCCGGGACTGAGAACACCGGGGAGCTGTTTTTT
NA,TRBJ1-6,NA,TRBV5-6,CASTLTDRGYPLHF,TGTGCCAGCACCCTGACGGACCGGGGGTACCCCCTCCACTTT
TRBD2,TRBJ2-1,once,TRBV6-1,CASSEGGGYYNEQFF,TGTGCCAGCAGTGAAGGCGGGGGTTACTACAATGAGCAGTTCTTC
TRBD1,TRBJ1-2,NA,TRBV9,CASSAQGAQGYTF,TGTGCCAGCAGCGCACAGGGGGCGCAGGGCTACACCTTC
TRBD2,TRBJ2-3,few,TRBV11-2,CASRSRLAGGPDTQYF,TGTGCCAGCAGATCAAGACTAGCGGGAGGGCCGGATACGCAGTATTTT
TRBD2,TRBJ2-1,NA,TRBV27,CASMAGGPGEQFF,TGTGCCAGCATGGCGGGGGGGCCCGGTGAGCAGTTCTTC
TRBD2,TRBJ2-4,few,TRBV28,CASGLAGAAAKNIQYF,TGTGCCAGCGGACTAGCGGGAGCGGCGGCCAAAAACATTCAGTACTTC
TRBD1,TRBJ1-2,NA,TRBV6-4,CASSDTTGTGLYGYTF,TGTGCCAGCAGTGACACTACCGGGACAGGACTATATGGCTACACCTTC
NA,TRBJ1-2,NA,TRBV28,CATIWFGQGGLRDYGYTF,TGTGCCACCATCTGGTTTGGGCAGGGAGGGCTTAGGGACTATGGCTACACCTTC
NA,TRBJ2-4,NA,TRBV11-2,CASSPRGEESDIQYF,TGTGCCAGCAGCCCTCGAGGGGAGGAATCTGACATTCAGTACTTC
TRBD2,TRBJ2-1,NA,TRBV6-4,CASSEVGLAGGPVEQFF,TGTGCCAGCAGTGAGGTGGGACTAGCGGGAGGGCCGGTTGAGCAGTTCTTC
TRBD1,TRBJ2-7,few,TRBV4-2,CASSQRGQPLFYEQYF,TGTGCCAGCAGCCAGAGGGGACAGCCGTTATTCTACGAGCAGTACTTC
NA,TRBJ1-1,few,TRBV4-3,CASSQDLVANTEAFF,TGCGCCAGCAGCCAAGATCTCGTAGCGAACACTGAAGCTTTCTTT
TRBD1,TRBJ2-7,once,TRBV7-2,CASSLAHIRGPYEQYF,TGTGCCAGCAGCTTAGCGCATATCAGGGGGCCCTACGAGCAGTACTTC
NA,TRBJ2-1,NA,TRBV2,CASSATGMNYNEQFF,TGTGCCAGCAGCGCTACAGGGATGAACTACAATGAGCAGTTCTTC
TRBD2,TRBJ2-1,NA,TRBV5-1,CASSDGTSGSWPSYNEQFF,TGCGCCAGCAGCGACGGGACTAGCGGGAGTTGGCCTTCCTACAATGAGCAGTTCTTC
TRBD1,TRBJ2-7,NA,TRBV5-1,CASSLSRTGANEQYF,TGCGCCAGCAGCTTGTCAAGGACAGGGGCAAACGAGCAGTACTTC
NA,TRBJ2-1,once,TRBV5-1,CASSNTRGSEQFF,TGCGCCAGCAGCAACACGAGGGGGAGTGAGCAGTTCTTC
NA,TRBJ1-4,few,TRBV5-6,CASNRGGVNEKLFF,TGTGCCAGCAACCGTGGAGGGGTTAATGAAAAACTGTTTTTT
NA,TRBJ1-5,NA,TRBV14,CASSLQGQPQHF,TGTGCCAGCAGCCTCCAGGGTCAGCCCCAGCATTTT
NA,TRBJ2-3,NA,TRBV7-3,CASSSLAEATDTQYF,TGTGCCAGCAGCTCTTTAGCGGAGGCCACAGATACGCAGTATTTT
TRBD1,TRBJ2-7,NA,TRBV12-5,CASGLERQGFKEQYF,TGTGCTAGTGGTTTGGAGAGACAGGGGTTCAAGGAGCAGTACTTC
NA,TRBJ2-7,NA,TRBV21-1,CASRGTSGGQNSEQYF,TGTGCCAGCAGAGGGACTAGCGGGGGCCAAAACTCCGAGCAGTACTTC
NA,TRBJ1-1,NA,TRBV11-2,CASSVKTVMNTEAFF,TGTGCCAGCAGCGTTAAGACAGTCATGAACACTGAAGCTTTCTTT
NA,TRBJ1-1,NA,TRBV14,CASSLQELARNTEAFF,TGTGCCAGCAGCCTCCAAGAATTGGCCCGGAACACTGAAGCTTTCTTT
NA,TRBJ2-5,NA,TRBV5-1,CASSVQAQETQYF,TGCGCCAGCAGCGTACAGGCCCAAGAGACCCAGTACTTC
NA,TRBJ2-1,NA,TRBV5-1,CASSSEGNEQFF,TGCGCCAGCAGCTCGGAGGGCAATGAGCAGTTCTTC
NA,TRBJ1-1,NA,TRBV5-1,CASSLAVSGEAFF,TGCGCCAGCAGCTTGGCCGTGTCGGGAGAAGCTTTCTTT
NA,TRBJ2-2,NA,TRBV19,CASSISPQGWVNTGELFF,TGTGCCAGTAGTATCTCTCCACAGGGTTGGGTGAACACCGGGGAGCTGTTTTTT
TRBD1,TRBJ1-4,once,TRBV14,CASSPGQVRTGHEKLFF,TGTGCCAGCAGCCCCGGACAGGTTCGAACGGGCCATGAAAAACTGTTTTTT
TRBD1,TRBJ1-5,few,TRBV2,CASSERGLNQPQHF,TGTGCCAGCAGTGAAAGGGGGCTCAATCAGCCCCAGCATTTT
NA,TRBJ2-1,NA,TRBV28,CATLIPGGAGWRAGGTWNEQFF,TGTGCCACCTTAATACCAGGGGGCGCAGGTTGGAGGGCGGGAGGGACCTGGAATGAGCAGTTCTTC
TRBD2,TRBJ2-7,NA,TRBV28,CATSTPSGRASYEQYF,TGTGCCACCTCGACCCCTAGCGGGAGGGCCTCCTACGAGCAGTACTTC
TRBD1,TRBJ1-5,NA,TRBV2,CASSEGTGGLSISNQPQHF,TGTGCCAGCAGTGAGGGGACAGGGGGCTTATCGATTAGCAATCAGCCCCAGCATTTT
TRBD1,TRBJ2-1,few,TRBV15,CATSRREDRVNEQFF,TGTGCCACCAGCAGACGCGAGGACAGGGTAAATGAGCAGTTCTTC
TRBD1,TRBJ1-1,NA,TRBV6-5,CASSYSDDREITEAFF,TGTGCCAGCAGTTACTCCGACGACAGGGAGATCACTGAAGCTTTCTTT
NA,TRBJ2-1,NA,TRBV30,CAWSSQSSYNEQFF,TGTGCCTGGAGTTCACAGAGCTCCTACAATGAGCAGTTCTTC
TRBD2,TRBJ2-1,NA,TRBV4-3,CASSRSPAGERNEQFF,TGCGCCAGCAGCCGCTCCCCGGCGGGAGAGCGCAATGAGCAGTTCTTC
NA,TRBJ1-1,few,TRBV28,CASSQGNTEAFF,TGTGCCAGCAGTCAGGGGAACACTGAAGCTTTCTTT
NA,TRBJ2-2,NA,TRBV5-1,CASKEGPDGGELFF,TGCGCCAGCAAGGAGGGCCCGGATGGCGGGGAGCTGTTTTTT
NA,TRBJ2-1,once,TRBV6-6,CASTTRQRNNEQFF,TGTGCCAGCACCACAAGACAGCGTAACAATGAGCAGTTCTTC
NA,TRBJ1-4,NA,TRBV6-4,CATFTGGCNEKLFF,TGTGCCACCTTTACGGGGGGGTGTAATGAAAAACTGTTTTTT